These T cell receptor beta chains were read from a single sample in a study of control samples from healthy donors and cancer patients. The assay was immunoSEQ multiplex PCR, and TCRdb's table has in-frame clones only and misses some. Here the sample spans fewer than 200,000 clones, over 85% being singletons. The sequencing input was blood. The receptors derive from an older woman in good health. Each CDR3 is given with its conserved first and last residue. A D gene is named only where the DNA matches it firmly. Size is omitted from some rows. Given values are once, few, many or a class for expanded clones.

d_gene,j_gene,v_gene,abundance,len,CDR3nt,CDR3aa
TRBD1,TRBJ1-6,TRBV5-1,NA,14,TGCGCCAGCAGCTTAGGGGACAGCAATTCACCCCTCCACTTT,CASSLGDSNSPLHF
NA,TRBJ1-5,TRBV24-1,NA,13,TGTGCCACCAGTGATAGGAGCGGTCAGCCCCAGCATTTT,CATSDRSGQPQHF
TRBD1,TRBJ1-1,TRBV2,NA,14,TGTGCCAGCAGTGAAACTTGGGGAGCAGGGGGAGCTTTCTTT,CASSETWGAGGAFF
TRBD1,TRBJ1-6,TRBV7-2,NA,14,TGTGCCAGCAGCTTACAGGGGGCGGAATCACCCCTCCACTTT,CASSLQGAESPLHF
TRBD1,TRBJ1-2,TRBV7-2,NA,15,TGTGCCAGCAGCGAGCAGGGACAGGGGGTTGGTGGCTACACCTTC,CASSEQGQGVGGYTF
TRBD1,TRBJ1-2,TRBV2,once,15,TGTGCCAGCAGGGAGGACAGGACCGCCAACTATGGCTACACCTTC,CASREDRTANYGYTF
TRBD1,TRBJ1-2,TRBV10-3,NA,13,TGTGCCATCAGTCCCCGGGACAGGGTAGGCTACACCTTC,CAISPRDRVGYTF
TRBD1,TRBJ2-7,TRBV5-4,NA,15,TGTGCCAGCAGCCCTCCCGGGACAGCCTATTACGAGCAGTACTTC,CASSPPGTAYYEQYF
NA,TRBJ2-7,TRBV18,once,11,TGTGCCAGCTCACCAGGGTACGAGCAGTACTTC,CASSPGYEQYF
NA,TRBJ1-5,TRBV10-2,NA,13,TGCGCCAGCAGTGAGAACACACATCAGCCCCAGCATTTT,CASSENTHQPQHF
TRBD1,TRBJ1-1,TRBV19,NA,19,TGTGCCAGTAGTATAGGAAGACCAGGGGGCGCAAGGTTGGGCACTGAAGCTTTCTTT,CASSIGRPGGARLGTEAFF
NA,TRBJ1-4,TRBV27,NA,15,TGTGCCAGCGCCGCCTCATCTGCAACTAATGAAAAACTGTTTTTT,CASAASSATNEKLFF
NA,TRBJ2-5,TRBV5-1,once,15,TGCGCCAGCAGCTTGATAGGGGGAAGGCAAGAGACCCAGTACTTC,CASSLIGGRQETQYF
NA,TRBJ1-5,TRBV5-6,once,14,TGTGCCAGCAGCTTGTTGTCTGCTAATCAGCCCCAGCATTTT,CASSLLSANQPQHF
NA,TRBJ1-1,TRBV6-5,NA,13,TGTGCCAGCAGTTACGAACAGTACACTGAAGCTTTCTTT,CASSYEQYTEAFF
NA,TRBJ2-5,TRBV10-3,NA,14,TGTGCCATCAGCGTCCGGGACTACCAAGAGACCCAGTACTTC,CAISVRDYQETQYF
NA,TRBJ1-5,TRBV19,NA,15,TGTGCCAGTAGTACGGAGGGGCTTGTAAATCAGCCCCAGCATTTT,CASSTEGLVNQPQHF
TRBD2,TRBJ2-1,TRBV7-6,NA,16,TGTGCCAGCAGCACACGGACTAGCGGGGGCGGGAATGAGCAGTTCTTC,CASSTRTSGGGNEQFF
TRBD1,TRBJ1-2,TRBV5-6,NA,12,TGTGCCAGCAGCAGGACAGGGAGGGGCTACACCTTC,CASSRTGRGYTF
TRBD1,TRBJ2-7,TRBV9,NA,15,TGTGCCAGCAGCGCGGGGACAGGGCTATCCTACGAGCAGTACTTC,CASSAGTGLSYEQYF
NA,TRBJ2-1,TRBV9,NA,18,TGTGCCAGCAGCGTAGCGGGAGAGGCGTGGGCAGGGGAGGGTGAGCAGTTCTTC,CASSVAGEAWAGEGEQFF
NA,TRBJ1-2,TRBV7-6,NA,11,TGTGCCAGCAGCCCCGGTTATGGCTACACCTTC,CASSPGYGYTF
NA,TRBJ2-5,TRBV3-1/TRBV3-2,NA,16,TGTGCCAGCAGCCAAGAGGGTAGGGGGGGCCAAGAGACCCAGTACTTC,CASSQEGRGGQETQYF
NA,TRBJ1-1,TRBV7-9,NA,12,TGTGCCAGCAGGGACAGCCCATATGAAGCTTTCTTT,CASRDSPYEAFF
NA,TRBJ1-4,TRBV3-1/TRBV3-2,once,12,TGTGCCAGCAGCCAATCTTACGAAAAACTGTTTTTT,CASSQSYEKLFF
TRBD2,TRBJ2-7,TRBV12-3/TRBV12-4,NA,13,TGTGCCAGCAGTGATAGCGGGTCCTACGAGCAGTACTTC,CASSDSGSYEQYF
NA,TRBJ2-3,TRBV6-5,NA,16,TGTGCCAGCAGTTACTCGGGGACACCCGTCGGAGATACGCAGTATTTT,CASSYSGTPVGDTQYF
NA,TRBJ1-5,TRBV7-9,NA,15,TGTGCCAGCAGCTCGACAGATTATAGCAATCAGCCCCAGCATTTT,CASSSTDYSNQPQHF
TRBD1,TRBJ2-3,TRBV7-2,once,18,TGTGCCAGCAGCACGGGACAGGGGATCGTCTTCGGCACAGATACGCAGTATTTT,CASSTGQGIVFGTDTQYF
NA,TRBJ1-4,TRBV29-1,NA,11,TGCAGCGTTGGAAAGGAAGAAAAACTGTTTTTT,CSVGKEEKLFF
TRBD1,TRBJ2-7,TRBV6-2/TRBV6-3,NA,16,TGTGCCAGCAGTTACTCAGGGGGCTGGAGCTCCTACGAGCAGTACTTC,CASSYSGGWSSYEQYF
NA,TRBJ2-1,TRBV7-2,NA,16,TGTGCCAGCAGCCCGGGTCTGGGGGCAAGGTACAATGAGCAGTTCTTC,CASSPGLGARYNEQFF
TRBD1,TRBJ1-5,TRBV6-1,NA,14,TGTGCCAGCAGTGAAGGGACAGGAAATCAGCCCCAGCATTTT,CASSEGTGNQPQHF
NA,TRBJ1-2,TRBV24-1,NA,14,TGTGCCACCAGTGATGACCGGTATAACTATGGCTACACCTTC,CATSDDRYNYGYTF
TRBD1,TRBJ2-2,TRBV12-5,NA,15,TGTGCTAGTGGTTTGGGACAGGGTGACACCGGGGAGCTGTTTTTT,CASGLGQGDTGELFF
NA,TRBJ1-1,TRBV14,NA,15,TGTGCCAGCAGCCAAGTAGGGCAGCTTAACACTGAAGCTTTCTTT,CASSQVGQLNTEAFF
NA,TRBJ1-5,TRBV7-2,NA,15,TGTGCCAGCAGCTTAGTGCAGTATAGCAATCAGCCCCAGCATTTT,CASSLVQYSNQPQHF
NA,TRBJ1-4,TRBV18,NA,15,TGTGCCAGCTCACCTTCTTCCGTCGTTGGGGAAAAACTGTTTTTT,CASSPSSVVGEKLFF
NA,TRBJ2-7,TRBV2,NA,13,TGTGCCAGCAGTGCGTCCGGGTCCTACGAGCAGTACTTC,CASSASGSYEQYF
TRBD1,TRBJ2-7,TRBV7-3,NA,15,TGTGCCAGCAGCTCCTACAGGGGGCGAACCTACGAGCAGTACTTC,CASSSYRGRTYEQYF
NA,TRBJ1-2,TRBV9,NA,13,TGTGCCAGCAGCGTAGATTTTACCTATGGCTACACCTTC,CASSVDFTYGYTF
NA,TRBJ1-5,TRBV21-1,NA,15,TGTGCCAGCAGGCAGACATCCGGACCCAATCAGCCCCAGCATTTT,CASRQTSGPNQPQHF
NA,TRBJ1-2,TRBV21-1,NA,16,TGTGCCAGCAGGAAGTTCCGGGACGAATATAACTATGGCTACACCTTC,CASRKFRDEYNYGYTF
NA,TRBJ1-5,TRBV7-2,once,13,TGTGCCAGCAGCATAGATAGAGGGCAGCCCCAGCATTTT,CASSIDRGQPQHF
TRBD2,TRBJ2-2,TRBV7-2,NA,16,TGTGCCAGCAGCCCCGGGCTAGCGGGGGGGCCCGGGGAGCTGTTTTTT,CASSPGLAGGPGELFF
NA,TRBJ1-2,TRBV5-6,NA,13,TGTGCCAGCAGCTTGGAAAGGGGGTATGGCTACACCTTC,CASSLERGYGYTF
NA,TRBJ1-1,TRBV6-5,NA,15,TGTGCCAGCAGTTGGGGGGGGCGGGTTGACACTGAAGCTTTCTTT,CASSWGGRVDTEAFF
TRBD1,TRBJ1-5,TRBV19,NA,15,TGTGCCAGCTCTATTTTAGGGACAGCCAATCAGCCCCAGCATTTT,CASSILGTANQPQHF